The next 6 T cell receptor beta chains were all read from a single sample in a study of cytomegalovirus exposure and HLA in healthy donors. The PCR ran on 60 Vbeta and 13 Jbeta primers. Profiling relied on immunoSEQ multiplex PCR, and the TCRdb table lists in-frame clones only, not all of them. This sample's table has about 96,000 clones. Source material: PBMCs. The receptors shown here come from a woman in her twenties or thirties in good health and CMV-seronegative.

The chain carries TRBV5-8 and TRBJ2-3; maybe TRBD2 (6 bases). The CDR3 is made up of 13 amino acids. Germline CDR1 SGHTS, CDR2 YDEGEE. Trimming pared 4 bases from V and 1 base from J, leaving 7 bases between. Here the CDR3 DNA reads TGTGCCAGCAGCCGACTAGGCACAGATACGCAGTATTTT. It specifies CASSRLGTDTQYF.

V and J are TRBV2 and TRBJ1-5; a possible D gene is TRBD1 (5 bases). Germline V CDR1 and CDR2: SNHLY, FYNNEI. The CDR3 spans 16 residues. V dropped 4 bases and J dropped 4 bases, with 17 bases sitting between them. This chain's CDR3 is CASSALMTEENQPQHF. In DNA, the CDR3 is TGTGCCAGCAGTGCCCTGATGACAGAGGAGAATCAGCCCCAGCATTTT. Using reference TRBV2 and TRBJ1-5 for the parts outside the CDR3, the full variable domain is EPEVTQTPSHQVTQMGQEVILRCVPISNHLYFYWYRQILGQKVEFLVSFYNNEISEKSEIFDDQFSVERPDGSNFTLKIRSTKLEDSAMYFCASSALMTEENQPQHFGDGTRLSIL.

The rearrangement links TRBV13 to TRBJ2-7; no definite D call. V shed 0 bases and J shed 6 bases, with 3 bases lying between them. The CDR3 covers 11 residues. Germline loops: CDR1 PRHDT, CDR2 FYEKMQ (reference sequence). In DNA, the CDR3 is TGTGCCAGCAGCTTAGGAGCCGAGCAGTACTTC. Its protein product is CASSLGAEQYF.

The V and J genes are TRBV5-4 and TRBJ2-1, with 8 bases aligning to TRBD2. There are 16 residues in the CDR3. The germline gives CDR1 SGHNT, CDR2 YYREEE (reference sequence). J gave up 7 bases and V 4 bases, and 13 bases lay outside the gene matches. The DNA for the CDR3 is TGTGCCAGCAGCCCCTCGAGGAGCGGGGGTAGGAATGAGCAGTTCTTC. This gives the protein CASSPSRSGGRNEQFF.

The genes are TRBV30 and TRBJ1-1; no reliable D call. In germline, CDR1 is GTSNPN, CDR2 SVGIG (reference sequence). The CDR3 contains 12 residues. The germline V and J ends were trimmed by 1 base and 1 base, with 4 bases remaining between them. The CDR3 DNA is TGTGCCTGGAGTGGAGGGAACACTGAAGCTTTCTTT. Translating gives CAWSGGNTEAFF.

The chain is built from TRBV5-1 and TRBJ1-2, with 11 nucleotides matching TRBD1. Germline V gene sequence: CDR1 SGHRS, CDR2 YFSETQ. The trim removed 5 bases at V and 4 bases at J, leaving 7 bases unmatched. There are 15 residues in the CDR3. CDR3 bases: TGCGCCAGCAGTCCGACGGACAGGGGGCCCTATGGCTACACCTTC. Amino acid sequence: CASSPTDRGPYGYTF.